This TCR beta chain was captured in a study of OX40 agonist ivuxolimab in advanced cancers. About the research overall: Among those enrolled, mean age was around 55 years (range about 23 to 90) and 75% to 90% were male.

Systemic immunosuppression or a history of autoimmune disease excluded patients. Profiled with immunoSEQ multiplex PCR; TCRdb holds only in-frame clones, not every one. The sample records 16,000 or so clones, 60% to 80% being singletons. V was pared by 2 bases and J by 9 bases, with 17 bases between. The CDR3 covers 15 residues. Germline V gene data show CDR1 as SEHNR and CDR2 as FQNEAQ (reference sequence). This receptor was identified in an adult with an advanced solid tumor such as melanoma, head and neck, liver or kidney cancer. This chain links TRBV7-9 with TRBJ2-1; D gene unclear. The sample here was CD4+ or CD8+ T cells sorted from blood, taken in a trial of the OX40 agonist ivuxolimab. CDR3 bases: TGTGCCAGCAGCTTAACCGGTCTTGATTCGGTTGAGCAGTTCTTC. Amino acid sequence: CASSLTGLDSVEQFF.